Listed below are T cell receptor beta chains from one sample, sequenced in a study of blood T cell repertoires in COVID-19. Libraries were prepared by immunoSEQ multiplex PCR; TCRdb keeps only in-frame clonotypes and omits some of them. The sample consists of about 170,000 clones, 92% of them appearing once. The sequenced sample was peripheral blood. The receptors originated from a man aged 30 to 39 with COVID-19, enrolled during active disease. CDR3s include the opening cysteine and the closing phenylalanine or tryptophan. Fields, in order: J gene, V gene, D gene, clone size, CDR3 DNA, CDR3 protein. A D gene is named only where the DNA matches it firmly. A row's size may be missing; if present it is once, few, many or a size class.

TRBJ2-7	TRBV18	TRBD2	few	TGTGCCAGCTCACCACAGGGGGCTAGCGGGAGCTACGAGCAGTACTTC	CASSPQGASGSYEQYF
TRBJ2-5	TRBV27	NA	NA	TGTGCCAGCAGTTTATCGGCCCCAGGGCTTTACGGAGAGACCCAGTACTTC	CASSLSAPGLYGETQYF
TRBJ1-1	TRBV28	NA	NA	TGTGCCAGCAGTGTTCCGGGACACCTGAACACTGAAGCTTTCTTT	CASSVPGHLNTEAFF
TRBJ1-5	TRBV28	NA	NA	TGTGCCAGCAGTTCTGATCAGCCCCAGCATTTT	CASSSDQPQHF
TRBJ1-5	TRBV27	TRBD1	NA	TGTGCCAGCAGTCTAAACGGACAGGGGGGGTTTCAGCCCCAGCATTTT	CASSLNGQGGFQPQHF
TRBJ2-7	TRBV5-1	NA	NA	TGCGCCAGCAGCCAAGGCGGCAGGGGGAGGTACGAGCAGTACTTC	CASSQGGRGRYEQYF
TRBJ2-3	TRBV3-1/TRBV3-2	NA	NA	TGTGCCAGCACAGATCCCCCCACAGATACGCAGTATTTT	CASTDPPTDTQYF
TRBJ1-2	TRBV6-5	NA	NA	TGTGCCAGCAGTTACCATTGGGAGGGTCGAAACTATGGCTACACCTTC	CASSYHWEGRNYGYTF
TRBJ1-6	TRBV19	NA	NA	TGTGCCAGTAGTCCCTTGGACTATTCACCCCTCCACTTT	CASSPLDYSPLHF
TRBJ2-4	TRBV18	TRBD1	few	TGTGCCAGCTCATCGGATACAGGGGGCAAGGACATTCAGTACTTC	CASSSDTGGKDIQYF
TRBJ2-7	TRBV7-3	NA	NA	TGTGCCAGCAGCTTATCCCAGGGCTTGAAATACGAGCAGTACTTC	CASSLSQGLKYEQYF
TRBJ1-5	TRBV18	NA	NA	TGTGCCAGCTCACCACCGGCGGGGGGCCGACAGCCCCAGCATTTT	CASSPPAGGRQPQHF
TRBJ2-2	TRBV29-1	NA	NA	TGCAGCGCTGGAGAAGGGGGGGCGCCGGCCGGGGAGCTGTTTTTT	CSAGEGGAPAGELFF
TRBJ1-4	TRBV28	TRBD1	NA	TGTGCCAGCAGTGATTACCGGGACAGACTGTTTTTT	CASSDYRDRLFF
TRBJ2-1	TRBV24-1	NA	NA	TGTGCCACCAGTGATTTGACAGGGTTGGATGAGCAGTTCTTC	CATSDLTGLDEQFF
TRBJ2-7	TRBV21-1	NA	NA	TGTGCCAGCAGCAAAGTCGGACAGGGGCATTCCGCTTGTTACGAGCAGTACTTC	CASSKVGQGHSACYEQYF
TRBJ2-1	TRBV7-2	NA	NA	TGTGCCAGCAGCTTCGACTGGAAGGACAATGAGCAGTTCTTC	CASSFDWKDNEQFF
TRBJ2-2	TRBV2	NA	NA	TGTGCCAGCCGATTCAGGGGTTCCACCGGGGAGCTGTTTTTT	CASRFRGSTGELFF
TRBJ2-5	TRBV2	TRBD1	NA	TGTGCCAGCAGTTCCTTCGAGATGGCAGGGGGCTCTGAAGAGACCCAGTACTTC	CASSSFEMAGGSEETQYF
TRBJ2-2	TRBV10-2	TRBD2	NA	TGCGCCAGCAGGGTGACTAGCGGCAACACCGGGGAGCTGTTTTTT	CASRVTSGNTGELFF